This T cell receptor (beta chain) comes out of a study of blood T cell repertoires in COVID-19. Overall study context: The samples span acute and convalescent COVID-19 from the United States, Italy and Spain. T cells, B-cell-depleted T cells, or PBMCs provided the cDNA or gDNA that served as material.

V was cut by 5 bases and J by 6 bases, with 13 bases left in between. CDR3 length: 14 residues. Germline CDR1 reads LNHDA; CDR2 reads SQIVND (reference sequence). Per the original methods: Cell counts per sample came from amplifying reference gene primers. The method was immunoSEQ multiplex PCR; TCRdb's version includes in-frame clones alone and lacks a portion of them. For V, J and clone size, that table is used; D and trimming come from the DNA. The sample contains roughly 24,000 clones, about four fifths of which appear only once. Input material: peripheral blood. The rearrangement joins TRBV19 to TRBJ2-2, with D hard to call. This receptor was taken from a human donor in a cohort sampled during active COVID-19. The CDR3 here is CASSPRVAAGELFF. In DNA, the CDR3 is TGTGCCAGTAGTCCCCGGGTGGCCGCCGGGGAGCTGTTTTTT.